Only one count was recorded for the clone carrying this T cell receptor beta chain. Its antigen is unknown. The treatment: approximately 9-day PBMC culture with coronavirus spike peptide pools or control peptides (ViraFEST assay). Antigen-specific T cells were expanded with peptide pools by ViraFEST, and TCRs were then sequenced. After roughly ten days of culture, CD4+ T cells were negatively selected. The sample is drawn from a study of vaccination and CD4 T cells after COVID-19. Overall study: Median time from COVID diagnosis to post-COVID sampling was roughly 100 days (35 to 161).

Sequence data for DNA of cultured CD4+ T cells were generated by the Oncomine TCR Beta short-read assay. TCRdb ran MiXCR on the PCR reads and lists one entry per CDR3 protein. The sample gives roughly 3,700 distinct CDR3 sequences, around two fifths of which show up once; around half is in the top ten. This TCR derives from a human donor who had recovered from COVID-19. The sample taken for sequencing was CD4+ T cells from blood, cultured in vitro.

CDR3 coding DNA: TGCAGTGCAGGTGGCAGACCCTCCTACGAGCAGTACTTC. Translating gives CSAGGRPSYEQYF. The rearrangement uses TRBV20-1 and TRBJ2-7; D gene uncertain. Germline V lookup: CDR1 DFQATT, CDR2 SNEGSKA (reference sequence). This CDR3 has 13 residues. Trimming shortened V by 6 bases and J by 0 bases, and 12 bases separated the two germline ends.